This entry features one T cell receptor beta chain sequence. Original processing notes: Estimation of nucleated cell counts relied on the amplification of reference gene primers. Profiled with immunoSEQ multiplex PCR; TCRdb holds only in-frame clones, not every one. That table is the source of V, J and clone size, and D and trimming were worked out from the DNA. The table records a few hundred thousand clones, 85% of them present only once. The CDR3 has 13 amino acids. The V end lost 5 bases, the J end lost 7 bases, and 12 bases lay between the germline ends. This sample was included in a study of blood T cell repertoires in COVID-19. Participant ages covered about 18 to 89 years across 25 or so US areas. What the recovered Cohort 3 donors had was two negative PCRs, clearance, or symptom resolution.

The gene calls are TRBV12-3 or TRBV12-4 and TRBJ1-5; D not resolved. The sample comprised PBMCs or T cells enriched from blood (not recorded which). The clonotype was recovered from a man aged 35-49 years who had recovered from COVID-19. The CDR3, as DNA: TGTGCCAGCAGTATCTCCCTGAGGCAGCCCCAGCATTTT. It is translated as CASSISLRQPQHF.